This T cell receptor beta chain was recorded in a study of memory CD8 T cells in hepatitis C reinfection. Time point defined: late/post reinfection, 12 to 24 weeks after detection. TCR sequencing was done directly ex vivo on sorted cells, without expansion in vitro. The Montreal HEPCO cohort supplied donors who inject drugs. This clone has just a few counts. Profiled with immunoSEQ multiplex PCR; TCRdb holds only in-frame clones, not every one. The sample consists of some 50,000 clones, roughly nine tenths of them appearing once. Germline CDR1 SNHLY, CDR2 FYNNEI. The germline V and J ends were trimmed by 3 bases and 0 bases, with 5 bases remaining between them. The CDR3 has 13 residues.

Input material: naive CD8+ T cells sorted from blood. The sequence was collected from a man aged 18 to 29 with hepatitis C virus infection. The V call is TRBV2, the J call TRBJ1-1; D is unclear. Here the CDR3 DNA reads TGTGCCAGCAGTGACTACCTGAACACTGAAGCTTTCTTT. It translates to CASSDYLNTEAFF.